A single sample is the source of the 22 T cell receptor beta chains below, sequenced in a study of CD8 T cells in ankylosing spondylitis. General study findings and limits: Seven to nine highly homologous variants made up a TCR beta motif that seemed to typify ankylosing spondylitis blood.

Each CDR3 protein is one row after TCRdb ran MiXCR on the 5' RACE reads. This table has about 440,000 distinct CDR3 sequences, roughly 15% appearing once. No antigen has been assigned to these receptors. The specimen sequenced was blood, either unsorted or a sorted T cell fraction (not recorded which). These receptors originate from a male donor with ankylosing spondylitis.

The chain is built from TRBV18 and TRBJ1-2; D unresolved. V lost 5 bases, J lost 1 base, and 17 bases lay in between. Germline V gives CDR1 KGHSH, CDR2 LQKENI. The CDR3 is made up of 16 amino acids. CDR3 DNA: TGTGCCAGCTCAACCACCCTAACAGAATTTAACTATGGCTACACCTTC. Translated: CASSTTLTEFNYGYTF.

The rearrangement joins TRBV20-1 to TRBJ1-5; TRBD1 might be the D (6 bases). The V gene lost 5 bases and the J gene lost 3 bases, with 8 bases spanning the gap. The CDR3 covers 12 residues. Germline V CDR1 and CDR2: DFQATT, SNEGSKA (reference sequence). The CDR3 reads CSAQGPNQPQHF. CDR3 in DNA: TGCAGTGCTCAGGGGCCCAATCAGCCCCAGCATTTT.

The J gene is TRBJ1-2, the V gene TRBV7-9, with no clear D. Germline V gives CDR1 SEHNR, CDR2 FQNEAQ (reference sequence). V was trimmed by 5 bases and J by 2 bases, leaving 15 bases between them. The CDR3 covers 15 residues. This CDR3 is CASSRTTDTNYGYTF. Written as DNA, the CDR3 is TGTGCCAGCAGCCGGACGACCGACACAAACTATGGCTACACCTTC.

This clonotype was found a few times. CDR3 sequence (DNA): TGTGCCAGCAGGGGGACTAGCGGGATCCCGGCGGCCTACGAGCAGTACTTC. Protein: CASRGTSGIPAAYEQYF. V is TRBV12-3 or TRBV12-4 and J is TRBJ2-7; 13 nucleotides agree with TRBD2. V was pared by 6 bases and J by 2 bases, with 10 bases of the junction left unmatched. This CDR3 contains 17 residues.

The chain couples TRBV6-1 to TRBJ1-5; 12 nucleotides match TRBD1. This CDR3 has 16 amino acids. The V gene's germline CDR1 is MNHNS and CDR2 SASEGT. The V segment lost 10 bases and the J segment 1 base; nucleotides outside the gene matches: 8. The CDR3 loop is CAILMGQGASNQPQHF. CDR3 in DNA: TGTGCCATCCTCATGGGACAGGGGGCGAGCAATCAGCCCCAGCATTTT.

The CDR3 here is CASSFRTGGETQYF. CDR3 bases: TGTGCCAGCAGTTTCCGGACAGGTGGGGAGACCCAGTACTTC. The chain uses TRBV6-5 and TRBJ2-5; 7 bases are shared with TRBD1. V lost 4 bases and J lost 5; bases outside the gene matches: 7. CDR3 length equals 14 residues. Germline values: CDR1 MNHEY, CDR2 SVGAGI.

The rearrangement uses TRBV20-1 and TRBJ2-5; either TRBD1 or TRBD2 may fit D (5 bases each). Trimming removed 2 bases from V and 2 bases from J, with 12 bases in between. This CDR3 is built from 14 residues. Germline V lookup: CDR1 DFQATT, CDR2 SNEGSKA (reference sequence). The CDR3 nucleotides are TGCAGTGCTAGAAGAGGGACGAATCAAGAGACCCAGTACTTC. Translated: CSARRGTNQETQYF.

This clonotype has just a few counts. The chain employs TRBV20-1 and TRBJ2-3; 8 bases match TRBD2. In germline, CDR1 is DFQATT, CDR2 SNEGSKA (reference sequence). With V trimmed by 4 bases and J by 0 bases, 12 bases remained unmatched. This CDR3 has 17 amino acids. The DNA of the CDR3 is TGCAGTGCTACCAAACCCGTAGCGGGGCCTAGCACAGATACGCAGTATTTT. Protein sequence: CSATKPVAGPSTDTQYF.

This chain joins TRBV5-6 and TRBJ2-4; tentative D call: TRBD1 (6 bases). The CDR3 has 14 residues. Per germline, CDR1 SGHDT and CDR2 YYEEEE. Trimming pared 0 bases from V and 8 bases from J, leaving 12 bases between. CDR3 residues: CASSLERTVDIQYF. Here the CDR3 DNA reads TGTGCCAGCAGCTTGGAAAGGACAGTGGACATTCAGTACTTC.

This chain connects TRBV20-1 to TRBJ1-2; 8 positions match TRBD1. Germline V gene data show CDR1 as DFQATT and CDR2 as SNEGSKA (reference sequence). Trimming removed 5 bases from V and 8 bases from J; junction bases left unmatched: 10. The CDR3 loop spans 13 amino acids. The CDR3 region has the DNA TGCAGTGCTCCCCCGCAGGGGGCGGAGGGCTACACCTTC. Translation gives CSAPPQGAEGYTF.

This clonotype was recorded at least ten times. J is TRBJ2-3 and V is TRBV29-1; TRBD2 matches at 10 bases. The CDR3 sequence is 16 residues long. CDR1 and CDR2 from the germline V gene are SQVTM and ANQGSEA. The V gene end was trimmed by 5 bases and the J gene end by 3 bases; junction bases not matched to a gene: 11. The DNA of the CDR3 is TGCAGCGTTACGCCTAGCGGGAGCTATGTAACAGATACGCAGTATTTT. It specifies CSVTPSGSYVTDTQYF.

The CDR3 loop is CASSGQGVGANVLTF. CDR3 nucleotide sequence: TGCGCCAGCAGCGGGCAGGGAGTCGGGGCCAACGTCCTGACTTTC. The V and J genes are TRBV5-1 and TRBJ2-6, with D perhaps being TRBD1 or TRBD2 (5 bases each). Germline assignment: CDR1 SGHRS and CDR2 YFSETQ. Trimming stripped 4 bases from V and 4 bases from J, with 12 bases between. This CDR3 region has 15 residues.

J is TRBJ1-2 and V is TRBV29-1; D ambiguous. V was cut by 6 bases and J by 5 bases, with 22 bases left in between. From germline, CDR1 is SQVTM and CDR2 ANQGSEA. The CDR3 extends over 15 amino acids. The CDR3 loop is CSVGPTVPKTYGYTF. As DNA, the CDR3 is TGCAGCGTCGGACCCACAGTACCCAAAACTTATGGCTACACCTTC.

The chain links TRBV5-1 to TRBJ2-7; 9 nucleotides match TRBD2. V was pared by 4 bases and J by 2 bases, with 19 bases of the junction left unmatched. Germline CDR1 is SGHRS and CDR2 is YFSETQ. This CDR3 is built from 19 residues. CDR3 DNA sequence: TGCGCCAGCAGCAGGTCCGAGGGGACTAGCCGTCCGAACACCTACGAGCAGTACTTC. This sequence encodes CASSRSEGTSRPNTYEQYF.

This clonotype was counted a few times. The CDR3 protein is CASSYSNLAGAGELFF. The DNA of the CDR3 is TGTGCCAGCAGTTACTCGAACCTAGCGGGAGCCGGGGAGCTGTTTTTT. This chain uses TRBV6-5 with TRBJ2-2; TRBD2 matches 10 bases. The V gene's germline CDR1 is MNHEY and CDR2 SVGAGI. Germline trimming cut 0 bases from V and 6 bases from J; bases unmatched to any gene: 4. This CDR3 contains 16 residues.

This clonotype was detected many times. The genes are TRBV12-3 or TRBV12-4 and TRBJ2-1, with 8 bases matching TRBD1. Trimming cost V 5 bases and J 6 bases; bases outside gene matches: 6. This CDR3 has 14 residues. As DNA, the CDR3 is TGTGCCAGCAGTCCAACAGGGGGAGGCAATGAGCAGTTCTTC. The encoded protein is CASSPTGGGNEQFF.

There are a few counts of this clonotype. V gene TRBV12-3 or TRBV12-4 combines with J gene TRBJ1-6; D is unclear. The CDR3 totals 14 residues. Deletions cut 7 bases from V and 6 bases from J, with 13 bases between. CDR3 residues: CASNSHRINSPLHF. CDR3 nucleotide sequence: TGTGCCAGCAATTCCCACAGAATTAATTCACCCCTCCACTTT.

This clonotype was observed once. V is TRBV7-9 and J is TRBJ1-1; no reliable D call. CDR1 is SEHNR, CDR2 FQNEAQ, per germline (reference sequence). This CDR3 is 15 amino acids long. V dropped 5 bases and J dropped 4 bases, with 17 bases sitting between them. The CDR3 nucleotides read TGTGCCAGCAGCGAGAGCACGGATAGGACCACTGAAGCTTTCTTT. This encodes CASSESTDRTTEAFF.

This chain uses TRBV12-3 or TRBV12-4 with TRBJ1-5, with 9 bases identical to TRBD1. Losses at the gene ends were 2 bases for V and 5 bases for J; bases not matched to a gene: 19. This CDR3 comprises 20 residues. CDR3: CASSLLWTGARLGSDQPQHF. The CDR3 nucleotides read TGTGCCAGCAGTTTACTGTGGACAGGGGCGCGGCTGGGGTCGGATCAGCCCCAGCATTTT.

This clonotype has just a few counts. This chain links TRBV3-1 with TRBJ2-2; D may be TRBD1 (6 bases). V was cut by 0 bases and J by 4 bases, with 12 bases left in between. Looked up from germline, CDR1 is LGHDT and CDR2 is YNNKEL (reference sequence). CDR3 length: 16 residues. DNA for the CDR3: TGTGCCAGCAGCCAAGAGAGGGTAGGGGGCACCGGGGAGCTGTTTTTT. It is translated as CASSQERVGGTGELFF.

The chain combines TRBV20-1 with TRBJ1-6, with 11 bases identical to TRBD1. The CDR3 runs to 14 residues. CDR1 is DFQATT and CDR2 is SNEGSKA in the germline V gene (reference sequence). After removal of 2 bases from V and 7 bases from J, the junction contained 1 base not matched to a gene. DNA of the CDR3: TGCAGTGCTAGACGGACAGGGGGCAATTCACCCCTCCACTTT. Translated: CSARRTGGNSPLHF.

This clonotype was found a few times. The DNA for the CDR3 is TGTGCCAGCAGCCAAGGGACAGCATACGAGCAGTACTTC. Amino acid sequence: CASSQGTAYEQYF. The V gene is TRBV3-1, the J gene TRBJ2-7; maybe TRBD1 (6 bases). The germline CDR1 and CDR2 sequences are LGHDT and YNNKEL (reference sequence). The CDR3 spans 13 residues. V gave up 1 base and J gave up 4 bases, with 8 bases separating them.